This T cell receptor (beta chain) was captured by sequencing in a study of OX40 agonist ivuxolimab in advanced cancers. Only in-frame clones appear in the TCRdb table, and some are missing; sequencing was by immunoSEQ multiplex PCR. Of roughly 56,000 clones in the sample, 84% were seen once. Germline CDR1 and CDR2: LGHNA and YNFKEQ. The CDR3 has 15 amino acids. Trimming at V came to 0 bases and at J to 1 base, leaving 1 base not matched to a gene. Sequencing used CD4+ or CD8+ T cells sorted from blood, obtained in a trial of the OX40 agonist ivuxolimab. The chain recombines TRBV4-2 with TRBJ2-3, with 7 positions matching TRBD1. The sequence derives from an adult with an advanced solid tumor such as melanoma, head and neck, liver or kidney cancer. The CDR3, as DNA: TGTGCCAGCAGCCAAGATCAGGGGGGCACAGATACGCAGTATTTT. Protein sequence: CASSQDQGGTDTQYF.